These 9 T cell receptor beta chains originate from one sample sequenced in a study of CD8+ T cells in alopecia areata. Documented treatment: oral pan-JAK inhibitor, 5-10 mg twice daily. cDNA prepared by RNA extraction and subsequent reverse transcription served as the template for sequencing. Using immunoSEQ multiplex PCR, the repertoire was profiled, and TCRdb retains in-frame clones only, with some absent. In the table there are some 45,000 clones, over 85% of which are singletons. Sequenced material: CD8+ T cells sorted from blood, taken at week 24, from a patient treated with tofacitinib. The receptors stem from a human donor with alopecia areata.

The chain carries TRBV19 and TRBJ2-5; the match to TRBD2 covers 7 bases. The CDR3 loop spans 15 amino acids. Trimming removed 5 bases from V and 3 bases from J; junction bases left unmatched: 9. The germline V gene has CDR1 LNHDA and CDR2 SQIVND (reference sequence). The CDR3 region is CASSRPSSGEETQYF. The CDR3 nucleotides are TGTGCCAGTAGTCGCCCCTCCAGCGGGGAAGAGACCCAGTACTTC.

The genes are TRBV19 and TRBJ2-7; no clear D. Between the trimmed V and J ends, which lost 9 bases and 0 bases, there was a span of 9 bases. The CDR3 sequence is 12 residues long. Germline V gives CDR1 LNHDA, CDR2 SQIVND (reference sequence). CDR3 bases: TGTGCCAGCTCCAGCCTCTCCTACGAGCAGTACTTC. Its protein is CASSSLSYEQYF.

Written as DNA, the CDR3 is TGTGCCTACCGGGACGTAAGCTCCTACGAGCAGTACTTC. It is translated as CAYRDVSSYEQYF. This chain joins TRBV30 and TRBJ2-7; D is perhaps TRBD1 or TRBD2 (5 bases each). The length of the CDR3 is 13 residues. CDR1 and CDR2 from the germline V gene are GTSNPN and SVGIG (reference sequence). V was cut by 7 bases and J by 0 bases, with 13 bases left in between.

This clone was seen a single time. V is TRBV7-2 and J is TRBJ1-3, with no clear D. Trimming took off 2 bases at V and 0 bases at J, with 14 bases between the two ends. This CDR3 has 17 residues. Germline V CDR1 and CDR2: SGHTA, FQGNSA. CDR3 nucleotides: TGTGCCAGCAGCTTATTCGGGCAGTTGAGCTCTGGAAACACCATATATTTT. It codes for CASSLFGQLSSGNTIYF.

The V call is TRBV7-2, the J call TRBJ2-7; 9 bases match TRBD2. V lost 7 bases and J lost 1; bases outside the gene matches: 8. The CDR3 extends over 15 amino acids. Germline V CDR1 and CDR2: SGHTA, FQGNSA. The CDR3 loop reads CASTNLAGRSYEQYF. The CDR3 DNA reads TGTGCCAGCACCAATCTAGCGGGGAGGTCCTACGAGCAGTACTTC.

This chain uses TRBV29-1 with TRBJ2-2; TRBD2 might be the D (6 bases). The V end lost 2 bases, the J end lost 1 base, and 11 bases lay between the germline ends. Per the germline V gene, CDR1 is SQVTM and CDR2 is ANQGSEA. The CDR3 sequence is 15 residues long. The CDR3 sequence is CSVERAGLNTGELFF. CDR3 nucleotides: TGCAGCGTTGAAAGAGCGGGCTTGAACACCGGGGAGCTGTTTTTT.

The CDR3 sequence: CASSIDRGLRDNEQFF. DNA of the CDR3: TGTGCCAGCAGCATTGACCGGGGACTAAGGGACAATGAGCAGTTCTTC. The J gene is TRBJ2-1, the V gene TRBV7-9; the match to TRBD2 covers 7 bases. CDR3 length equals 16 residues. Germline trimming cut 5 bases from V and 5 bases from J; bases unmatched to any gene: 12. CDR1 is SEHNR and CDR2 is FQNEAQ in the germline V gene (reference sequence).

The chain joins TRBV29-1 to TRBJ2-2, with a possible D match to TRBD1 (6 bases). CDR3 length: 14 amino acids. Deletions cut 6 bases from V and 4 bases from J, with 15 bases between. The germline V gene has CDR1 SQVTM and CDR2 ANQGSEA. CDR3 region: CSVPGELGTGELFF. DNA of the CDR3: TGCAGCGTCCCAGGGGAACTCGGCACCGGGGAGCTGTTTTTT.

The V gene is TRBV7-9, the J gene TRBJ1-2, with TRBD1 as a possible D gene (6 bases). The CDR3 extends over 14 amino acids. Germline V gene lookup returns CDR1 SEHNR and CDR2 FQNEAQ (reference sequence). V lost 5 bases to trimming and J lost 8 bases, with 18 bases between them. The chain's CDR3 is CASSTNVGARGYTF. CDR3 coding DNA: TGTGCCAGCAGCACTAATGTGGGGGCGCGGGGCTACACCTTC.